One and the same sample provided the 14 T cell receptor beta chains below, sequenced in a study of blood T cell repertoires in COVID-19. TCRdb keeps only in-frame clones here, not all; method: immunoSEQ multiplex PCR. The profile covers 300,000 to 400,000 clones, with roughly 90% appearing a single time and around 8.9% taken by the ten largest. Source material: peripheral blood. These receptors were taken from a man under 40 with COVID-19, enrolled during active disease.

V gene TRBV28 combines with J gene TRBJ1-1; 7 nucleotides agree with TRBD1. This CDR3 contains 14 residues. Germline V gives CDR1 MDHEN, CDR2 SYDVKM. Trimming cost V 5 bases and J 5 bases; bases outside gene matches: 8. This CDR3 reads CASSPQGLRTEAFF. As DNA, the CDR3 is TGTGCCAGCAGTCCACAGGGGTTACGAACTGAAGCTTTCTTT.

The chain recombines TRBV4-1 with TRBJ2-2, with 14 bases that match TRBD2. From germline, CDR1 is MGHRA and CDR2 YSYEKL. The junction had 4 bases not matched to a gene; V was cut back by 5 bases and J by 5 bases. The CDR3 totals 16 residues. The CDR3 DNA follows: TGCGCCAGCAGCTATGGGACTAGCGGGGGTACCGGGGAGCTGTTTTTT. This sequence encodes CASSYGTSGGTGELFF.

The chain is built from TRBV19 and TRBJ2-7; D unresolved. Germline V gives CDR1 LNHDA, CDR2 SQIVND (reference sequence). The CDR3 has 13 residues. V lost 5 bases to trimming and J lost 5 bases, with 13 bases between them. This CDR3 reads CASSLILAHEQYF. DNA for the CDR3: TGTGCCAGTAGTCTTATTCTGGCCCACGAGCAGTACTTC.

The chain has TRBV2 and TRBJ1-4; 7 positions match TRBD1. This CDR3 comprises 11 residues. With 7 bases clipped from V and 12 bases from J, the junction kept 5 bases outside the gene matches. Germline V gives CDR1 SNHLY, CDR2 FYNNEI. CDR3 amino acids: CASTSGQELFF. The CDR3 DNA sequence: TGTGCCAGCACCTCAGGACAGGAACTGTTTTTT.

This chain joins TRBV7-9 and TRBJ2-1; D might be TRBD2 (5 bases). This CDR3 comprises 12 residues. Looked up from germline, CDR1 is SEHNR and CDR2 is FQNEAQ (reference sequence). V was shortened by 3 bases and J by 5 bases, with 5 bases between the two germline ends. Written as DNA, the CDR3 is TGTGCCAGCAGCTTGACTAACAATGAGCAGTTCTTC. It specifies CASSLTNNEQFF. Filled out from reference TRBV7-9 and TRBJ2-1, the complete variable domain reads DTGVSQNPRHKITKRGQNVTFRCDPISEHNRLYWYRQTLGQGPEFLTYFQNEAQLEKSRLLSDRFSAERPKGSFSTLEIQRTEQGDSAMYLCASSLTNNEQFFGPGTRLTVL.

The gene calls are TRBV9 and TRBJ1-3; tentatively, D is TRBD1 (5 bases). CDR3 size: 16 residues. Germline V gene lookup returns CDR1 SGDLS and CDR2 YYNGEE. Trimming removed 2 bases at V and 4 bases at J, with 16 bases between. This CDR3 is CASSVGFGDWGNTIYF. The CDR3, as DNA: TGTGCCAGCAGCGTGGGCTTTGGGGACTGGGGAAACACCATATATTTT.

This rearrangement joins TRBV9 to TRBJ2-4, with D hard to call. Trimming pared 1 base from V and 7 bases from J, leaving 21 bases between. Germline loops: CDR1 SGDLS, CDR2 YYNGEE. This CDR3 is built from 17 residues. The CDR3, as DNA: TGTGCCAGCAGCGTAACCTCCGTCTTGAGCAATAGTAACATTCAGTACTTC. Amino acid sequence: CASSVTSVLSNSNIQYF.

The table lists this clone with a count of one. CDR3 residues: CASSTSGQGFSGNTIYF. As DNA, the CDR3 is TGCGCCAGCAGCACCTCCGGACAGGGGTTCTCTGGAAACACCATATATTTT. V usage is TRBV5-1 and J usage is TRBJ1-3; TRBD1 matches at 9 bases. V was clipped by 4 bases and J by 0 bases; unmatched bases: 8. The germline V gene has CDR1 SGHRS and CDR2 YFSETQ. This CDR3 region has 17 residues.

V gene TRBV5-6 combines with J gene TRBJ2-7, with TRBD1 matching 8 bases. CDR1 SGHDT and CDR2 YYEEEE come from the germline V gene. V dropped 1 base and J dropped 7; count of bases not matched to a gene: 7. There are 14 residues in the CDR3. CDR3 in DNA: TGTGCCAGCAGCTTGTTCCAGGGGGCAAGAGAGCAGTACTTC. Its translation: CASSLFQGAREQYF.

The chain's CDR3 is CSVVGDTYNEQFF. The CDR3 coding sequence is TGCAGCGTTGTAGGGGACACCTACAATGAGCAGTTCTTC. The chain couples TRBV29-1 to TRBJ2-1; perhaps TRBD1 as D (6 bases). The CDR3 runs 13 residues. V lost 4 bases and J 2 bases, leaving 9 bases between the germline ends. Germline-derived CDR1 and CDR2 are SQVTM and ANQGSEA.

V and J are TRBV9 and TRBJ2-2, with 8 bases lining up with TRBD2. The V gene's germline CDR1 is SGDLS and CDR2 YYNGEE. The CDR3 covers 16 residues. The ends lost 6 bases at V and 3 bases at J; junction bases unmatched: 10. The chain's CDR3 is CASTPAGDGHTGELFF. The CDR3 coding sequence is TGTGCCAGCACCCCAGCGGGAGATGGTCACACCGGGGAGCTGTTTTTT.

This clone was seen only a few times. V usage is TRBV10-3 and J usage is TRBJ2-2; D possibly corresponds to TRBD1 (5 bases). Germline V gives CDR1 ENHRY, CDR2 SYGVKD. The CDR3 is 16 amino acids. V was shortened by 7 bases and J by 1 base, with 16 bases between the two germline ends. This CDR3 reads CAITHAQGMNTGELFF. In nucleotides, the CDR3 is TGTGCCATCACCCACGCCCAGGGAATGAACACCGGGGAGCTGTTTTTT.

This chain connects TRBV5-1 to TRBJ2-1, with 11 bases matching TRBD2. Per the germline V gene, CDR1 is SGHRS and CDR2 is YFSETQ. V gave up 5 bases and J gave up 10 bases; unmatched junction bases: 8. The CDR3 spans 14 residues. CDR3 bases: TGCGCCAGCAGTACCATAGCGGGAGGGGGCGAGCAGTTCTTC. Translating gives CASSTIAGGGEQFF.

This clone has a single count. The V and J genes are TRBV19 and TRBJ1-5; TRBD1 aligns across 7 bases. V shed 5 bases and J 0 bases; nucleotides not matched to a gene: 4. This CDR3 contains 15 residues. Looked up from germline, CDR1 is LNHDA and CDR2 is SQIVND (reference sequence). The CDR3 sequence is CASSPGTASNQPQHF. CDR3 bases: TGTGCCAGTAGTCCCGGGACAGCTAGCAATCAGCCCCAGCATTTT.